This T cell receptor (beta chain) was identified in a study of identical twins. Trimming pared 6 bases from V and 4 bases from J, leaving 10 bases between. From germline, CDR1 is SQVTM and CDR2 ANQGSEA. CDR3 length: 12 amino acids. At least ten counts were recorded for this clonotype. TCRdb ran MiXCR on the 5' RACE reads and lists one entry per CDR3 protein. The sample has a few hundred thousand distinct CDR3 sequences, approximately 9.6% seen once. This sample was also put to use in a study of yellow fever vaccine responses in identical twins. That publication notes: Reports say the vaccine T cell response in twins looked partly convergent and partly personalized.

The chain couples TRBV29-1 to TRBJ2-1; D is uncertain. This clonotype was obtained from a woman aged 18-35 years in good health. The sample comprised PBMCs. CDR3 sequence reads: CSVSDGYNEQFF. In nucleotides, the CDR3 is TGCAGCGTAAGCGACGGGTACAATGAGCAGTTCTTC.